This T cell receptor beta chain was identified in a study of blood T cell repertoires in COVID-19. Study as a whole: Whether acute or convalescent, the COVID-19 samples came from the United States, Italy and Spain. The analysed material was cDNA or gDNA that came from T cells, B-cell-depleted T cells, or PBMCs.

The CDR3 spans 18 residues. V was clipped by 4 bases and J by 0 bases; unmatched bases: 10. Looked up from germline, CDR1 is SGHRS and CDR2 is YFSETQ. Each exposed participant met a COVID-19 case in the 2 weeks preceding study entry. This table comes from immunoSEQ multiplex PCR, and its TCRdb copy is limited to in-frame clones, with some not included. This table has more than 300,000 clones, 90% to 95% appearing once. The sample was PBMCs or T cells enriched from blood (not recorded which). V usage is TRBV5-1 and J usage is TRBJ2-7; 13 bases are a match to TRBD2. The source of this sequence is a woman between 40 and 50 years old who had been exposed to COVID-19. The CDR3 DNA follows: TGCGCCAGCAGCCTCCGGACTAGCGGGGGTTATAGCTCCTACGAGCAGTACTTC. Translated, it gives CASSLRTSGGYSSYEQYF.